This T cell receptor (beta chain) derives from a study of blood T cells in healthy people across ages. A second about 6 to 12 cycle PCR used barcoded and J-beta primers. Via MiXCR, TCRdb re-called the 5' RACE reads, giving one row per CDR3 protein. The sample has hundreds of thousands of distinct CDR3 sequences; about 53% are singletons. This CDR3 contains 15 residues. V dropped 1 base and J dropped 9; count of bases not matched to a gene: 9. The germline V gene has CDR1 MNHEY and CDR2 SMNVEV (reference sequence). Sample: blood. The chain joins TRBV27 to TRBJ2-1, with TRBD2 matching 7 bases. The sequence was collected from an elderly man in good health. The CDR3 region is CASSLLREMDSEQFF. The CDR3 region has the DNA TGTGCCAGCAGTTTATTGCGGGAGATGGATTCTGAGCAGTTCTTC.